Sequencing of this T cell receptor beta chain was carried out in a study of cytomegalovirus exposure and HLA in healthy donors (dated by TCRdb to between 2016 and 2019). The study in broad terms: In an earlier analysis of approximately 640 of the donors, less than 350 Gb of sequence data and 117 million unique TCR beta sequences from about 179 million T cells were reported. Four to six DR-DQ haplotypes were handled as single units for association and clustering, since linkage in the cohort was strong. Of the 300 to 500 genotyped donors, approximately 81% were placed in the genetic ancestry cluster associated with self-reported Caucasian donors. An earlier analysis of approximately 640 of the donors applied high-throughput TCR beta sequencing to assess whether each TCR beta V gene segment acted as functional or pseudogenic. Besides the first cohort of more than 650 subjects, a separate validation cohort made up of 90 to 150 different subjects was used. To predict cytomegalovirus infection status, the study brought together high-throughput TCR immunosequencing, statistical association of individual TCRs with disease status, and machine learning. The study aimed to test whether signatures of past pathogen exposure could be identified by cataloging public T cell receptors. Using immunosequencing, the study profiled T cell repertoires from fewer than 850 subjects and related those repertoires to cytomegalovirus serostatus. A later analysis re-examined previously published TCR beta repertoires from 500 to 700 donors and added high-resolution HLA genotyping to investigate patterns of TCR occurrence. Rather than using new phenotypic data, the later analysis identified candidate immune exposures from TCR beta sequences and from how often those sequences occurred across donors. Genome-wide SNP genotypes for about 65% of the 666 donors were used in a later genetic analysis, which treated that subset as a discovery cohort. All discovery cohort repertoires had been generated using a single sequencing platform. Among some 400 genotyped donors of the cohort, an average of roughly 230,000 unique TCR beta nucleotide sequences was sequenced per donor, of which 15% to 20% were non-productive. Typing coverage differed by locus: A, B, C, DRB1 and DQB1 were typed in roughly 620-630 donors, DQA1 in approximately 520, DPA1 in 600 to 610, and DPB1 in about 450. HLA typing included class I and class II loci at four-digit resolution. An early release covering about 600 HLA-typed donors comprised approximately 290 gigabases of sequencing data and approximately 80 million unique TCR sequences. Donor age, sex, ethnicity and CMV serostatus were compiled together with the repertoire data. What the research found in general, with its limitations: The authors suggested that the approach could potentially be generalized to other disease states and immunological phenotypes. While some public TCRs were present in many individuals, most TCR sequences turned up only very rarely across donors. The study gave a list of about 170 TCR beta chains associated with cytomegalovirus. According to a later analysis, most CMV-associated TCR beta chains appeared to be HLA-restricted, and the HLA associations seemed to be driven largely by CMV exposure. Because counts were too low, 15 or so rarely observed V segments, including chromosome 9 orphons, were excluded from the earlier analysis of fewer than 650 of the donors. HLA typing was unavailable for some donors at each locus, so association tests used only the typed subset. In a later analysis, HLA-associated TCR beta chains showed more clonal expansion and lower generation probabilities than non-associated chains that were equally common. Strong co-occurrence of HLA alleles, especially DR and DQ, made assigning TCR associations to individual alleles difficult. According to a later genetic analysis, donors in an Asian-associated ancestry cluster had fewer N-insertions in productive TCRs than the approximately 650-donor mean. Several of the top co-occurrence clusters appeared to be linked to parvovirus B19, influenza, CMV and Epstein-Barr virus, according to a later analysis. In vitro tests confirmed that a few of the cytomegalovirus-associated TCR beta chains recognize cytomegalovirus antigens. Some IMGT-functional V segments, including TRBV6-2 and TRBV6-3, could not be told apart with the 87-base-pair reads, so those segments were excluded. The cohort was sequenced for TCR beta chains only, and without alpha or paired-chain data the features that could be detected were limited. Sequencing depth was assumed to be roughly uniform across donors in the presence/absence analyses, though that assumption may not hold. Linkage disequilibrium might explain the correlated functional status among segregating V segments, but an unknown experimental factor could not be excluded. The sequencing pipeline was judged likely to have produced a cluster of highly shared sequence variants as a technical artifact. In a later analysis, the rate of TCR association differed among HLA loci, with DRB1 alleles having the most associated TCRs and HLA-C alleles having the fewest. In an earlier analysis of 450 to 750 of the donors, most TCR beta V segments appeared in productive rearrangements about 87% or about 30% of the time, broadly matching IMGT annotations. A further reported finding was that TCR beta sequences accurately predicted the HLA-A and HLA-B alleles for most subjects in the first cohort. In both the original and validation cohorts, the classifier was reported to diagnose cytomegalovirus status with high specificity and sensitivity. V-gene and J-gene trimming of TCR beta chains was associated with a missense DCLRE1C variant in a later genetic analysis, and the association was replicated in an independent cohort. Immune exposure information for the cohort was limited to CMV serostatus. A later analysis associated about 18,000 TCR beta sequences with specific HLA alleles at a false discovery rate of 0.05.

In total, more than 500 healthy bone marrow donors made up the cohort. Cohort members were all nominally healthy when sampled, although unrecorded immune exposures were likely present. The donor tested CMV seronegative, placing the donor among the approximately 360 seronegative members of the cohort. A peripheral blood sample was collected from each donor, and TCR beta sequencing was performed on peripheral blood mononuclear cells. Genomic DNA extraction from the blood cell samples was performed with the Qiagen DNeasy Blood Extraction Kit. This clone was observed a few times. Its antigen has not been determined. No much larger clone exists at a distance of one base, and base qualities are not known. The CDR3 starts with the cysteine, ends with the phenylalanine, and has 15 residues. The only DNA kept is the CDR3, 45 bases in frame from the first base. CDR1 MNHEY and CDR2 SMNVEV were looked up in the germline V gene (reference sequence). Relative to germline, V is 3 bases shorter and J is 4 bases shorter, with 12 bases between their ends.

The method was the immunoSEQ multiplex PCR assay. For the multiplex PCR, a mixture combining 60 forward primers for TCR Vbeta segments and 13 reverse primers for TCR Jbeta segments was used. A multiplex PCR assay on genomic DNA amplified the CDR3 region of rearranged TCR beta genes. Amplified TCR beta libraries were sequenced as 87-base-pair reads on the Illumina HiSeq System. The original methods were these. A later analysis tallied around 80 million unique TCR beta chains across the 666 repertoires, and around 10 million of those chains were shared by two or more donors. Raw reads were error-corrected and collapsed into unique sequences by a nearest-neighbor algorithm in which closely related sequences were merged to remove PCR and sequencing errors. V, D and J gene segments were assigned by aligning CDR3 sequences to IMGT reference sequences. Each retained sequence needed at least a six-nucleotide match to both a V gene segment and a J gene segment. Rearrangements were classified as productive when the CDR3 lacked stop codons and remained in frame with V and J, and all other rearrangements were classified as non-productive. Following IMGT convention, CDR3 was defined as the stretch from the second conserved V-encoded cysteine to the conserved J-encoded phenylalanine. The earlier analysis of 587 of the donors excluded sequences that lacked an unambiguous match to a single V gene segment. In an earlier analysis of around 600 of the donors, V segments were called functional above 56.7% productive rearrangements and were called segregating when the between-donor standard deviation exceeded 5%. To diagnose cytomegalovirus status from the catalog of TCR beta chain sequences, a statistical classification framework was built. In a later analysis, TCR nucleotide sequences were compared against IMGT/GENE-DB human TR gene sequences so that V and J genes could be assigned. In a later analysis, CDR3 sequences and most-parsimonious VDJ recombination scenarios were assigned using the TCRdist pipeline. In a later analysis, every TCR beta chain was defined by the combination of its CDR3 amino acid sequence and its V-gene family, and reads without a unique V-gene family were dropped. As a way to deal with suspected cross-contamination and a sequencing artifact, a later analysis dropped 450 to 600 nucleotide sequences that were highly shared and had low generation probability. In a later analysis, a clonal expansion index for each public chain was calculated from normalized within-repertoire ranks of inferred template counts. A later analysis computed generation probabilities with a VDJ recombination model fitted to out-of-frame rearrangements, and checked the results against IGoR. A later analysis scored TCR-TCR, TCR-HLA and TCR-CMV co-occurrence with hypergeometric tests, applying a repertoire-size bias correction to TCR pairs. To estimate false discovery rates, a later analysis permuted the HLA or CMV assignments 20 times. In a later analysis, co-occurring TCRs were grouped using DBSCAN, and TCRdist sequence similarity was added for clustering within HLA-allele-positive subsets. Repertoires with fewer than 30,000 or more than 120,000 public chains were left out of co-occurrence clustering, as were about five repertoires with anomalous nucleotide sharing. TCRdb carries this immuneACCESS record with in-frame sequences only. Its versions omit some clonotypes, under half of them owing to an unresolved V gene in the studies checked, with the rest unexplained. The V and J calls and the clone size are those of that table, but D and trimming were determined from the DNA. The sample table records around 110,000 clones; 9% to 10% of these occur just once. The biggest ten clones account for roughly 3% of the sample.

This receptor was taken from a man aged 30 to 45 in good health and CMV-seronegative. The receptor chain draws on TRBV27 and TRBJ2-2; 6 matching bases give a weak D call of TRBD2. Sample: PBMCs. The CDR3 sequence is CASSFRGRSTGELFF. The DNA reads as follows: TGTGCCAGCAGTTTCCGAGGGAGGAGCACCGGGGAGCTGTTTTTT.